Shown below are 11 T cell receptor beta chains from a single sample sequenced in a study of technical replicates of blood from four donors. TCRdb's table, derived via immunoSEQ multiplex PCR, lists solely in-frame clones and lacks some. The table shows tens of thousands of clones, with approximately 90% occurring only once. Sequencing was performed on PBMCs. The source of these receptors is a human donor in good health. Some clones in this sample may be carry-over from other donors' samples.

This chain links TRBV6-1 with TRBJ2-3; the match to TRBD2 covers 7 bases. V shed 6 bases and J 9 bases; nucleotides not matched to a gene: 6. Looked up from germline, CDR1 is MNHNS and CDR2 is SASEGT. The CDR3 consists of 12 residues. CDR3 sequence: CASRGGSPTQYF. The CDR3 region has the DNA TGTGCCAGCAGGGGAGGGTCCCCCACGCAGTATTTT.

This rearrangement joins TRBV7-3 to TRBJ2-1, with 8 bases matching TRBD2. The CDR3 loop spans 16 amino acids. V was pared by 0 bases and J by 8 bases, with 9 bases of the junction left unmatched. Germline V gives CDR1 SGHTA, CDR2 FQGTGA. This chain's CDR3 is CASSLTSASGRYEQFF. The CDR3 bases are TGTGCCAGCAGCTTAACGTCGGCTAGCGGGCGCTATGAGCAGTTCTTC.

This clone is a singleton in its sample. The chain joins TRBV7-8 to TRBJ1-2; TRBD1 agrees at 9 bases. V lost 1 base to trimming and J lost 4 bases; unmatched junction nucleotides: 10. The length of the CDR3 is 17 residues. Germline lookup yields CDR1 SGHVS and CDR2 FQNEAQ. The DNA of the CDR3 is TGTGCCAGCAGCTTAGGCGTCGGGACAGGGTTAGGCTATGGCTACACCTTC. Translating gives CASSLGVGTGLGYGYTF.

This clone was counted once. The chain employs TRBV5-1 and TRBJ1-1, with TRBD1 as a possible D gene (6 bases). The V end lost 3 bases, the J end lost 10 bases, and 19 bases lay between the germline ends. The CDR3 totals 14 residues. Germline V gives CDR1 SGHRS, CDR2 YFSETQ. CDR3 sequence reads: CASSSPGGGTAAFF. The CDR3 DNA reads TGCGCCAGCAGCTCCCCTGGGGGGGGCACCGCAGCTTTCTTT.

This chain joins TRBV9 and TRBJ2-7; weak D call: TRBD1 (5 bases). V gave up 4 bases and J gave up 0 bases, with 14 bases separating them. CDR3 length equals 15 residues. Germline V gene data show CDR1 as SGDLS and CDR2 as YYNGEE. The CDR3 DNA is TGTGCCAGCAGCCCACAGGTGGAAGGCTCCTACGAGCAGTACTTC. Translation gives CASSPQVEGSYEQYF.

With regard to this clone: One end of the junction is discordant with germline, which a read error may explain. The rearrangement links TRBV20-1 to TRBJ2-3; no reliable D call. The germline CDR1 and CDR2 sequences are DFQATT and SNEGSKA (reference sequence). The CDR3 is 11 amino acids. The CDR3 nucleotides read TGCAGTGCTAGGGGCACTGATACGCAGTATTTT. Amino acids: CSARGTDTQYF.

The chain is built from TRBV15 and TRBJ2-7; D might be TRBD1 (6 bases). This CDR3 is built from 16 residues. CDR1 is LNHNV, CDR2 YYDKDF, per germline (reference sequence). Trimming left V 0 bases short and J 0 bases short, with 12 bases between. CDR3 sequence reads: CATSRERKQGSYEQYF. CDR3 coding DNA: TGTGCCACCAGCAGAGAAAGGAAACAGGGCTCCTACGAGCAGTACTTC.

The rearrangement joins TRBV5-1 to TRBJ2-2, with TRBD2 matching over 9 bases. This CDR3 has 17 amino acids. CDR1 SGHRS and CDR2 YFSETQ come from the germline V gene. Trimming removed 1 base from V and 5 bases from J; junction bases left unmatched: 9. CDR3 residues: CASSLNLAGGHTGELFF. The CDR3, as DNA: TGCGCCAGCAGCTTGAATTTGGCGGGAGGGCATACCGGGGAGCTGTTTTTT. Combining the CDR3 with reference TRBV5-1 and TRBJ2-2 gives the whole variable domain KAGVTQTPRYLIKTRGQQVTLSCSPISGHRSVSWYQQTPGQGLQFLFEYFSETQRNKGNFPGRFSGRQFSNSRSEMNVSTLELGDSALYLCASSLNLAGGHTGELFFGEGSRLTVL.

The chain recombines TRBV19 with TRBJ2-7; TRBD2 matches 8 bases. Germline trimming cut 5 bases from V and 1 base from J; bases unmatched to any gene: 7. Germline V gives CDR1 LNHDA, CDR2 SQIVND (reference sequence). The CDR3 is 15 amino acids. DNA for the CDR3: TGTGCCAGTAGTTCATTTAGCGGGGCTTCCTACGAGCAGTACTTC. Translation gives CASSSFSGASYEQYF.

V is TRBV29-1 and J is TRBJ2-1; 11 bases are shared with TRBD2. Germline V lookup: CDR1 SQVTM, CDR2 ANQGSEA. CDR3 size: 17 residues. Trimming removed 6 bases from V and 0 bases from J; junction bases left unmatched: 10. CDR3 sequence reads: CSVRGSGRASSYNEQFF. CDR3 coding DNA: TGCAGCGTCAGAGGTAGCGGGAGGGCCAGCTCCTACAATGAGCAGTTCTTC.

The gene calls are TRBV7-9 and TRBJ2-7; possibly TRBD1 for D (7 bases). The V and J ends lost 2 bases and 7 bases respectively, with 15 bases between them. This CDR3 is built from 14 residues. In germline, CDR1 is SEHNR, CDR2 FQNEAQ (reference sequence). The CDR3 region is CASSLSTGEDEQYF. CDR3 DNA: TGTGCCAGCAGCTTATCCACAGGGGAGGATGAGCAGTACTTC. Complete variable domain (other parts from reference TRBV7-9 and TRBJ2-7): DTGVSQNPRHKITKRGQNVTFRCDPISEHNRLYWYRQTLGQGPEFLTYFQNEAQLEKSRLLSDRFSAERPKGSFSTLEIQRTEQGDSAMYLCASSLSTGEDEQYFGPGTRLTVT.